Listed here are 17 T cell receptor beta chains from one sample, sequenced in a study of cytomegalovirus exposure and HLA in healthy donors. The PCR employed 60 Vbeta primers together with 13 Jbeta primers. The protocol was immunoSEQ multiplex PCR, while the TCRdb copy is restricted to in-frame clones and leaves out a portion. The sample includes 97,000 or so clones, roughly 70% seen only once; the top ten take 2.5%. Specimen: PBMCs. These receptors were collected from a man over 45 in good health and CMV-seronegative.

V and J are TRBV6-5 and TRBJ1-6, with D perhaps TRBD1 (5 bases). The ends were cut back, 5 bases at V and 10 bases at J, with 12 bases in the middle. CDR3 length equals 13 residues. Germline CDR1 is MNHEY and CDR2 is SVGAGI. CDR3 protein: CASSPTVQSPLHF. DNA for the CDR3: TGTGCCAGCAGTCCGACAGTACAATCACCCCTCCACTTT.

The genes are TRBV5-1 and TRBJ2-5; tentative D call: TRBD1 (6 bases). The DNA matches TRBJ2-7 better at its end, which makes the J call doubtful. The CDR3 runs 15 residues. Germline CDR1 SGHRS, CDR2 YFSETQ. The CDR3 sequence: CASSQKLTGIYEQYF. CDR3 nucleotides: TGCGCCAGCAGCCAAAAACTGACAGGCATCTACGAGCAGTACTTC.

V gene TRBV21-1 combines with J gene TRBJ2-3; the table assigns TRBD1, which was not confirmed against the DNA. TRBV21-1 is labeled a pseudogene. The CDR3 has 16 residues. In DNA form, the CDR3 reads TGTGCCAGCAGCAAAGAAGCAGGGTGGAGCACAGATACGCAGTATTTT. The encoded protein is CASSKEAGWSTDTQYF.

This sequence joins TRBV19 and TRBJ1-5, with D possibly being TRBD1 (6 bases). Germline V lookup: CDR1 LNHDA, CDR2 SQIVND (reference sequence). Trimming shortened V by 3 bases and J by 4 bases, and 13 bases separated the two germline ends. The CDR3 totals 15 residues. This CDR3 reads CASSIPGARNQPQHF. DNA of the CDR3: TGTGCCAGTAGTATTCCAGGGGCGAGAAATCAGCCCCAGCATTTT.

The CDR3 loop reads CASGTGKLNTIYF. As DNA, the CDR3 is TGTGCCTCCGGGACAGGGAAACTAAACACCATATATTTT. This chain links TRBV27 with TRBJ1-3; 9 bases are shared with TRBD1. The V gene's germline CDR1 is MNHEY and CDR2 SMNVEV (reference sequence). Germline trimming cut 11 bases from V and 6 bases from J; bases unmatched to any gene: 8. This CDR3 comprises 13 residues.

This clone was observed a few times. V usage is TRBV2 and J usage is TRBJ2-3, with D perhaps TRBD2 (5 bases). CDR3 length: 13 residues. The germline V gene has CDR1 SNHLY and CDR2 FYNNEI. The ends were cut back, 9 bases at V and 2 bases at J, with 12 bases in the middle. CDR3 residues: CASLARYTDTQYF. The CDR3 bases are TGTGCCAGTCTAGCCCGATACACAGATACGCAGTATTTT.

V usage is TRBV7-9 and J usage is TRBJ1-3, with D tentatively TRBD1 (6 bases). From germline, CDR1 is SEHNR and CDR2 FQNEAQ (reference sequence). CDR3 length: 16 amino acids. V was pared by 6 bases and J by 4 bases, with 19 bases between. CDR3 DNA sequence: TGTGCCAGCAGTATCAGTGACAGGTCCAGGGGAAACACCATATATTTT. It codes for CASSISDRSRGNTIYF.

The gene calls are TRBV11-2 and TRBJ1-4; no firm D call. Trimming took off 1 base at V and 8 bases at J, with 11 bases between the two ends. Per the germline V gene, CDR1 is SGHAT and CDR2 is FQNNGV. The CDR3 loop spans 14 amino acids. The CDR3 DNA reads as TGTGCCAGCAGCTTAGTATTCGGTTCCGAAAAACTGTTTTTT. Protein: CASSLVFGSEKLFF.

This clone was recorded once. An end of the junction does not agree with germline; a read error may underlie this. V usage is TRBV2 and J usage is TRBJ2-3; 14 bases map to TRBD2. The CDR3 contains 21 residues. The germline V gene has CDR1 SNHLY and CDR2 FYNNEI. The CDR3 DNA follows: TGTGCCGGCAGTCAGGCCTTCCTCCCGGGACTAGCGGGGGTAAGCACAGATACGCAGTATTTT. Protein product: CAGSQAFLPGLAGVSTDTQYF.

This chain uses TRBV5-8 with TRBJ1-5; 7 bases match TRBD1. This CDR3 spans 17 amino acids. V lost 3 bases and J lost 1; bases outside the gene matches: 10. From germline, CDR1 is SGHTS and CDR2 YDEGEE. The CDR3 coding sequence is TGTGCCAGCAGCTCCCCTCTAGACAGGGCGAGCAATCAGCCCCAGCATTTT. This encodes CASSSPLDRASNQPQHF.

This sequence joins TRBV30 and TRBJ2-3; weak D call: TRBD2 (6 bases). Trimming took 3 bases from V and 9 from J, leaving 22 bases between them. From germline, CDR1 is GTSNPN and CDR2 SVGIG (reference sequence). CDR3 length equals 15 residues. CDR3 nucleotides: TGTGCCTGGAGGGGACTGACGGACCCCTTTGAGACGCAGTATTTT. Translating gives CAWRGLTDPFETQYF. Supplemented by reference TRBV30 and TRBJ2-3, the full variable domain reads SQTIHQWPATLVQPVGSPLSLECTVEGTSNPNLYWYRQAAGRGLQLLFYSVGIGQISSEVPQNLSASRPQDRQFILSSKKLLLSDSGFYLCAWRGLTDPFETQYFGPGTRLTVL.

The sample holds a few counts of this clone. DNA of the CDR3: TGTGCCAGCAGTGACTCGGGGGACAGGGTGAGAGGCTACACCTTC. Protein: CASSDSGDRVRGYTF. The genes are TRBV6-4 and TRBJ1-2; 9 bases line up with TRBD1. CDR1 MRHNA and CDR2 SNTAGT come from the germline V gene. The ends lost 0 bases at V and 8 bases at J; junction bases unmatched: 7. This CDR3 comprises 15 residues.

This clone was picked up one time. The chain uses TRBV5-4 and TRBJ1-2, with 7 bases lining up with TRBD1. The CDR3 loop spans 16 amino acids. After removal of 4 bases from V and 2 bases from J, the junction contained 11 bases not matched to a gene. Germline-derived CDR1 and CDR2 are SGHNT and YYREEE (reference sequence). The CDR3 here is CASSKFTGDRNYGYTF. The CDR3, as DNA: TGTGCCAGCAGCAAATTTACAGGGGATCGGAACTATGGCTACACCTTC.

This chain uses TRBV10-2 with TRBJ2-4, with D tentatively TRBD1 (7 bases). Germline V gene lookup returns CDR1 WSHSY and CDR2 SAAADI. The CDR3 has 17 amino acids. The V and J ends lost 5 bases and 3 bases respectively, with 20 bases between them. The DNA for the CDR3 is TGCGCCAGCAGTCCCAGGGACTTCCCAGGGGGCAAAAACATTCAGTACTTC. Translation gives CASSPRDFPGGKNIQYF.

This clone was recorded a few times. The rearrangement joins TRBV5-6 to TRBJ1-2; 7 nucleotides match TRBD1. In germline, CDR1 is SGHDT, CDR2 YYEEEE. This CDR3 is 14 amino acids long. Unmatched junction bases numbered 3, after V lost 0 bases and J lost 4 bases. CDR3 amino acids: CASSLGQGSYGYTF. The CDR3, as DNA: TGTGCCAGCAGCTTGGGACAGGGCAGCTATGGCTACACCTTC. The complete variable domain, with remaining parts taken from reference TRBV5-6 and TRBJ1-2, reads DAGVTQSPTHLIKTRGQQVTLRCSPKSGHDTVSWYQQALGQGPQFIFQYYEEEERQRGNFPDRFSGHQFPNYSSELNVNALLLGDSALYLCASSLGQGSYGYTFGSGTRLTVV.

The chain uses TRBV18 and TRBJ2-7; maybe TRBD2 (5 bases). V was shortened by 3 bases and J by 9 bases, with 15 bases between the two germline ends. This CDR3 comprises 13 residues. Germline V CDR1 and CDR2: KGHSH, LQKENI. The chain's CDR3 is CASSPPIARAQYF. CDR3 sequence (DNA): TGTGCCAGCTCACCCCCTATTGCGAGGGCGCAGTACTTC.

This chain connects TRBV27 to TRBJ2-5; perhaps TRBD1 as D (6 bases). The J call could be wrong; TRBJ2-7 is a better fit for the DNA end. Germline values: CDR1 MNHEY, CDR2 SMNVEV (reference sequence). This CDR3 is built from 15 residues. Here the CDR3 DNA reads TGTGCCAGCAGTTTACTTGCCAGGGGTGGGTACGAGCAGTACTTC. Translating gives CASSLLARGGYEQYF.